These T cell receptor beta chains were read from a single sample in a study of shared clonotypes between healthy human individuals. This table comes from immunoSEQ multiplex PCR, and its TCRdb copy is limited to in-frame clones, with some not included. The sample lists over 2 million clones; about 95% were seen once. Specimen: naive CD8+ T cells sorted from blood. All receptors come from a man between 18 and 29 years old in good health. Both conserved end residues are part of each CDR3. Each record gives: D gene, clone size, J gene, V gene, CDR3 protein, CDR3 DNA. A D gene is named only where the DNA matches it firmly. Clone size is not always given. Where it is, it says once, few, many or a class for expanded clones.

- - TRBJ2-2 TRBV6-5 CASSYANTGELFF TGTGCCAGCAGTTACGCCAACACCGGGGAGCTGTTTTTT
TRBD1 - TRBJ2-7 TRBV4-3 CASSQVWDRGSYEQYF TGCGCCAGCAGCCAAGTCTGGGACAGGGGCTCCTACGAGCAGTACTTC
TRBD2 - TRBJ2-5 TRBV30 CAWSVTGGPRETQYF TGTGCCTGGAGTGTGACGGGAGGGCCCCGAGAGACCCAGTACTTC
- - TRBJ2-5 TRBV2 CASSEAGGEGETQYF TGTGCCAGCAGTGAAGCGGGTGGAGAAGGAGAGACCCAGTACTTC
- - TRBJ1-6 TRBV19 CASSSGGYNSPLHF TGTGCCAGTAGTTCCGGAGGGTATAATTCACCCCTCCACTTT
- - TRBJ2-7 TRBV4-1 CASSQGAGQYF TGCGCCAGCAGCCAGGGGGCTGGGCAGTACTTC
- - TRBJ2-5 TRBV10-2 CASSESWETQYF TGCGCCAGCAGTGAGTCGTGGGAGACCCAGTACTTC
- - TRBJ2-5 TRBV7-8 CASSPGHFQETQYF TGTGCCAGCAGCCCCGGACACTTCCAAGAGACCCAGTACTTC
TRBD2 - TRBJ2-1 TRBV27 CASSPLAGGPGNEQFF TGTGCCAGCAGTCCCCTAGCGGGAGGGCCAGGCAATGAGCAGTTCTTC
- - TRBJ2-1 TRBV9 CASSVVVGSYNEQFF TGTGCCAGCAGCGTAGTAGTTGGCTCCTACAATGAGCAGTTCTTC
- - TRBJ2-2 TRBV1 CTSSPRTSGSGELFF TGCACCAGCAGCCCCAGGACTAGCGGCTCCGGGGAGCTGTTTTTT
- - TRBJ1-5 TRBV6-5 CASSYYPRGSNQPQHF TGTGCCAGCAGTTACTACCCCCGGGGGAGCAATCAGCCCCAGCATTTT
- - TRBJ2-1 TRBV7-6 CASSLVGGLSYNEQFF TGTGCCAGCAGCTTAGTTGGGGGGCTCTCCTACAATGAGCAGTTCTTC
TRBD1 - TRBJ1-4 TRBV9 CASSVDLTGGRTNEKLFF TGTGCCAGCAGCGTAGATTTAACAGGGGGCAGGACTAATGAAAAACTGTTTTTT
TRBD1 - TRBJ1-2 TRBV27 CASSEEPGQGVDGYTF TGTGCCAGCAGCGAAGAACCGGGACAGGGGGTGGATGGCTACACCTTC
- - TRBJ2-3 TRBV12-5 CASGLVSGPTDTQYF TGTGCTAGTGGTTTGGTTTCGGGCCCCACGGATACGCAGTATTTT
TRBD1 - TRBJ2-5 TRBV7-2 CASSHQGASQETQYF TGTGCCAGCAGCCACCAGGGGGCGTCTCAAGAGACCCAGTACTTC
TRBD2 - TRBJ2-5 TRBV6-5 CASRTSGEETQYF TGTGCCAGCAGAACTAGCGGGGAAGAGACCCAGTACTTC
- - TRBJ2-7 TRBV15 CATSGRETYEQYF TGTGCCACCAGCGGCCGGGAAACCTACGAGCAGTACTTC
- - TRBJ2-5 TRBV4-1 CASSPTGETQYF TGCGCCAGCAGCCCTACGGGAGAGACCCAGTACTTC
- - TRBJ2-1 TRBV11-2 CASSLARPNEQFF TGTGCCAGCAGCTTAGCCAGACCGAATGAGCAGTTCTTC
- - TRBJ1-6 TRBV7-9 CASREDTNSPLHF TGTGCCAGCAGGGAAGACACGAATTCACCCCTCCACTTT
- many TRBJ2-7 TRBV27 CASSHRGSLYEQYF TGTGCCAGCAGTCATAGAGGGAGTCTATACGAGCAGTACTTC
- once TRBJ2-7 TRBV5-7 CASSLDRAFYEQYF TGTGCCAGCAGCTTGGACAGGGCCTTCTACGAGCAGTACTTC
TRBD1 - TRBJ1-4 TRBV2 CASRSGQGLANEKLFF TGTGCCAGCAGGTCGGGACAGGGGCTAGCTAATGAAAAACTGTTTTTT
- - TRBJ1-4 TRBV4-1 CASSLTPSEKLFF TGCGCCAGCAGCCTCACGCCCTCCGAAAAACTGTTTTTT
- - TRBJ1-6 TRBV28 CAGGRGYPYNSPLHF TGTGCCGGGGGGCGGGGCTACCCATATAATTCACCCCTCCACTTT
- - TRBJ2-6 TRBV5-4 CASSLGSGANVLTF TGTGCCAGCAGCTTGGGGTCTGGGGCCAACGTCCTGACTTTC
TRBD2 - TRBJ2-1 TRBV9 CASSVGGDFPYNEQFF TGTGCCAGCAGCGTTGGGGGGGATTTTCCCTACAATGAGCAGTTCTTC
- - TRBJ1-2 TRBV5-5 CASSLRRLETNYGYTF TGTGCCAGCAGCTTGAGAAGGTTGGAGACTAACTATGGCTACACCTTC
- - TRBJ1-3 TRBV28 CASSAWGVSGNTIYF TGTGCCAGCAGCGCTTGGGGGGTCTCTGGAAACACCATATATTTT
- - TRBJ2-1 TRBV30 CAWSEYNEQFF TGTGCCTGGAGCGAGTACAATGAGCAGTTCTTC
- - TRBJ2-2 TRBV6-5 CASSYSRAETGELFF TGTGCCAGCAGTTACTCCAGGGCGGAAACCGGGGAGCTGTTTTTT
- - TRBJ1-6 TRBV19 CASTSWGGSPLHF TGTGCCAGTACCTCGTGGGGGGGCTCACCCCTCCACTTT
TRBD1 - TRBJ1-2 TRBV7-9 CASSPDRAYYGYTF TGTGCCAGCAGCCCGGACAGGGCATACTATGGCTACACCTTC
- - TRBJ2-1 TRBV11-3 CASSLRAYNEQFF TGTGCCAGCAGCTTAAGGGCCTACAATGAGCAGTTCTTC
TRBD1 - TRBJ2-7 TRBV9 CASSPGTAIYEQYF TGTGCCAGCAGCCCCGGGACAGCGATCTACGAGCAGTACTTC
- once TRBJ2-1 TRBV29-1 CSVVKVTDNEQFF TGCAGCGTTGTCAAGGTGACAGACAATGAGCAGTTCTTC
TRBD2 - TRBJ2-3 TRBV27 CASSLLAGSSDTQYF TGTGCCAGCAGTTTACTAGCGGGATCCTCTGATACGCAGTATTTT
- - TRBJ2-7 TRBV5-6 CASSLETGIYEQYF TGTGCCAGCAGCTTGGAAACAGGGATCTACGAGCAGTACTTC
TRBD2 - TRBJ2-1 TRBV5-1 CASSNVHGGTSGHTYNEQFF TGCGCCAGCAGCAACGTTCATGGGGGGACTAGCGGGCATACCTACAATGAGCAGTTCTTC
- once TRBJ2-2 TRBV6-5 CASSLSGGTGELFF TGTGCCAGCAGTCTTTCGGGTGGCACCGGGGAGCTGTTTTTT
TRBD1 once TRBJ2-1 TRBV29-1 CSVEDRDRAFNEQFF TGCAGCGTTGAAGATCGGGACAGGGCGTTCAATGAGCAGTTCTTC
TRBD2 - TRBJ2-7 TRBV27 CASSSYGPTSARDNYEQYF TGTGCCAGCAGTTCCTATGGCCCTACTAGCGCGAGGGATAACTACGAGCAGTACTTC
TRBD2 - TRBJ2-7 TRBV19 CASTSGGSYEQYF TGTGCCAGTACTAGCGGGGGATCCTACGAGCAGTACTTC
TRBD1 - TRBJ2-7 TRBV5-4 CASSRGTGKQYF TGTGCCAGCAGCAGAGGGACAGGCAAGCAGTACTTC
TRBD2 - TRBJ2-1 TRBV13 CASSPAGTSGNEQFF TGTGCCAGCAGCCCAGCCGGGACTAGCGGTAATGAGCAGTTCTTC
- once TRBJ2-7 TRBV14 CASSPEGRRNEQYF TGTGCCAGCAGCCCAGAGGGAAGAAGGAACGAGCAGTACTTC
TRBD2 - TRBJ2-5 TRBV4-3 CASSQYSGRGETQYF TGCGCCAGCAGCCAATATAGCGGGAGAGGTGAGACCCAGTACTTC
- - TRBJ2-7 TRBV11-2 CASTEEAGGSYEQYF TGTGCCAGCACCGAGGAGGCTGGCGGTTCCTACGAGCAGTACTTC
- - TRBJ2-7 TRBV4-3 CASSQDTGELQYF TGCGCCAGCAGCCAAGATACGGGGGAATTGCAGTACTTC